This TCR beta chain was observed in a study of T cell responses to AZD1222 COVID-19 vaccine. Findings and limits, study-wide: Clonal diversity was possibly underestimated, and white British individuals and females predominated among donors. Mapped onto spike, vaccine-associated CD4 TCRs spanned it and were dominant at 160-218 and 743-854.

Measured with immunoSEQ multiplex PCR; TCRdb has only the in-frame clones, and not every one. The sample yields 120,000 or so clones, approximately 90% seen once. V lost 0 bases to trimming and J lost 8 bases; unmatched junction nucleotides: 9. CDR1 SGDLS and CDR2 YYNGEE come from the germline V gene. The CDR3 loop spans 16 amino acids. Comments on this clone: Its antigen is still unknown.

The chain employs TRBV9 and TRBJ2-1; 9 nucleotides align to TRBD2. The sequencing here drew on peripheral blood, taken on day 0 of AZD1222 vaccination. The receptor was isolated from an adult in good health. CDR3: CASSVAAAGGFHEQFF. The CDR3 coding sequence is TGTGCCAGCAGCGTAGCAGCAGCGGGAGGCTTTCATGAGCAGTTCTTC.